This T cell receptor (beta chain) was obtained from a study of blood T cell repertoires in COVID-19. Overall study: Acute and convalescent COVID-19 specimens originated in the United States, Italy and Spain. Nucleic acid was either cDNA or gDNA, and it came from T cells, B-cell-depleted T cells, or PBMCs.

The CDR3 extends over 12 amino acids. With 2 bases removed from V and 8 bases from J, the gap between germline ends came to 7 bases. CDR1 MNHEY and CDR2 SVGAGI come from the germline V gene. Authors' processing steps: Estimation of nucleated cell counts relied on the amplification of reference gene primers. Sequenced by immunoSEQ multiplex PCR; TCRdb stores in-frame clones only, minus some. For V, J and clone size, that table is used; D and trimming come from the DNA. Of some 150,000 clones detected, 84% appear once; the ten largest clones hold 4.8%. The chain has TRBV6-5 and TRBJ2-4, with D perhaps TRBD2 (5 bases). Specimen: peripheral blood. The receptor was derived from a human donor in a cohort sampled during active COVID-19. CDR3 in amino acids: CASSYLGDIQYF. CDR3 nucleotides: TGTGCCAGCAGTTACCTGGGAGACATTCAGTACTTC.